The entry that follows covers one T cell receptor (beta chain) sequence. The data belong to a study of cytomegalovirus exposure and HLA in healthy donors. Primers included in the PCR were 60 Vbeta and 13 Jbeta primers. Here immunoSEQ multiplex PCR was the method, and the copy in TCRdb shows in-frame clones only, minus some. The sample records about 140,000 clones, 70% to 85% being singletons. J lost 4 bases, V lost 3 bases, and 14 bases had no gene match. Per the germline V gene, CDR1 is KGHSH and CDR2 is LQKENI. The CDR3 covers 17 residues. The gene calls are TRBV18 and TRBJ1-1; 7 bases match TRBD1. The receptor was isolated from a male donor in good health and CMV-seronegative. Sequencing was performed on PBMCs. The CDR3 loop reads CASSPGQSQGRVTEAFF. CDR3 DNA: TGTGCCAGCTCACCGGGACAGAGCCAGGGCAGGGTCACTGAAGCTTTCTTT.